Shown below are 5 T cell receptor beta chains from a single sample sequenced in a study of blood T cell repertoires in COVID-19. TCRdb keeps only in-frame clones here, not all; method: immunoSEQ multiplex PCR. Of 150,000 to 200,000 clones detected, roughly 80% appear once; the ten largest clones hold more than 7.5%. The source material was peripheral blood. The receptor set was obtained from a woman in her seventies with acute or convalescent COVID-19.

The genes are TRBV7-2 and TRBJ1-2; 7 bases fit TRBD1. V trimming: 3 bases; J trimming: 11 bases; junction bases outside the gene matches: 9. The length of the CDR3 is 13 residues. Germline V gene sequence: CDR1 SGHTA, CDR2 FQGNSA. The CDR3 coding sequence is TGTGCCAGCAGCTTGATGATGGACAGGCGATACACCTTC. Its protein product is CASSLMMDRRYTF.

The CDR3 loop reads CASSTQGVTAPLHF. The CDR3, as DNA: TGTGCCAGTAGTACCCAAGGGGTGACGGCCCCCCTCCACTTT. The chain is built from TRBV19 and TRBJ1-6, with D possibly TRBD1 on 5 matching bases. Per the germline V gene, CDR1 is LNHDA and CDR2 is SQIVND (reference sequence). The CDR3 consists of 14 residues. The germline V and J ends were trimmed by 4 bases and 13 bases, with 17 bases remaining between them.

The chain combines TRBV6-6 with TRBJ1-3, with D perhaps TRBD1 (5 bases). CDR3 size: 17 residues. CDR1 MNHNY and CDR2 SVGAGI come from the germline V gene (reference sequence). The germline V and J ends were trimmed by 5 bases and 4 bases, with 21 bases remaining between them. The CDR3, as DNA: TGTGCCAGCAGTCCACCGGGACTATCATCGGGGGGAAACACCATATATTTT. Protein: CASSPPGLSSGGNTIYF.

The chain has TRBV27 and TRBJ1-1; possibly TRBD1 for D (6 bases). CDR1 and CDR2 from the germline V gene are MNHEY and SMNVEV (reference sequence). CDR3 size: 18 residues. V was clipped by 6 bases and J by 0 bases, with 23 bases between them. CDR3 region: CASRPSVGGQPLNTEAFF. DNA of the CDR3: TGTGCCAGCAGGCCTTCCGTTGGGGGCCAACCTTTGAACACTGAAGCTTTCTTT.

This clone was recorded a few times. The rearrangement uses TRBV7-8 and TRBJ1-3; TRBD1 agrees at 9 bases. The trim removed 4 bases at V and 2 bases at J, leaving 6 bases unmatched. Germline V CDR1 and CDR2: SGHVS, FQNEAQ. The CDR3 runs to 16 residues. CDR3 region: CASSSDRGGAGNTIYF. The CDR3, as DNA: TGTGCCAGCAGCTCGGACAGGGGTGGAGCTGGAAACACCATATATTTT.